This T cell receptor beta chain was captured in a study of blood T cells in healthy people across ages. General study results and limits: CMV infection status of these donors was not known.

This clonotype was seen at least ten times. Its specificity is not known. The second PCR ran about 6 to 12 cycles with a sample-barcoded 5' primer and J-beta primers. TCRdb fed the 5' RACE reads into MiXCR, producing one record per CDR3 protein. Among about 830,000 distinct CDR3 sequences, roughly 50% were seen once, and the ten largest hold approximately 23%. All donors came from Russia, were Caucasian and healthy, and spanned ages about 6 to 100. The total RNA that was extracted per sample amounted to at least 5 micrograms. V shed 0 bases and J 3 bases; nucleotides not matched to a gene: 2. The CDR3 is made up of 14 amino acids. Germline V CDR1 and CDR2: LGHNA, YSLEER.

This rearrangement joins TRBV4-3 to TRBJ2-7; 7 bases are shared with TRBD1. What was sequenced was blood. The sequence was collected from a man aged 25-40 years in good health. In nucleotides, the CDR3 is TGCGCCAGCAGCCAAGACAGGGGGTACTACGAGCAGTACTTC. This gives the protein CASSQDRGYYEQYF.